A selection of T cell receptor beta chains follows, all from one sample in a study of blood T cell repertoires in COVID-19. Only in-frame clones appear in the TCRdb table, and some are missing; sequencing was by immunoSEQ multiplex PCR. The sample shows fewer than 300,000 clones, 85% to 90% of them seen only once. The specimen sequenced was peripheral blood. The receptors shown here come from a woman aged 50 to 60 with COVID-19, enrolled during active disease. CDR3s include the opening cysteine and the closing phenylalanine or tryptophan. D genes are given only for firm matches. The listing skips clone size in some rows; elsewhere it reads once, few, many or a size class.

.	TRBV6-2/TRBV6-3	TRBJ2-2	once	TGTGCCAGCAGTTACTCCGGGTCGTCGAGGGAGCTGTTTTTT	CASSYSGSSRELFF
.	TRBV5-4	TRBJ2-5	.	TGTGCCAGCAGCTTCGGGTTTCAGACCCAGTACTTC	CASSFGFQTQYF
TRBD1	TRBV30	TRBJ2-7	.	TGTGCCTGGAGTTACGAGGGACAGGCGGCCTGGTACGAGCAGTACTTC	CAWSYEGQAAWYEQYF
.	TRBV5-4	TRBJ1-1	.	TGTGCCAGCAGCTTGGTCAGGGGTCAGAACACTGAAGCTTTCTTT	CASSLVRGQNTEAFF
TRBD2	TRBV14	TRBJ2-2	.	TGTGCCAGCAGCCAAGTAGCCCTAGCGGGAGGGGGCACCGGGGAGCTGTTTTTT	CASSQVALAGGGTGELFF
.	TRBV4-1	TRBJ2-7	.	TGCGCCAGCAGCCAGACGTCCTCAGGCTTTGCCTACGAGCAGTACTTC	CASSQTSSGFAYEQYF
.	TRBV7-8	TRBJ2-7	.	TGTGCCAGCAGCTTTCAAGGACAGTACTACGAGCAGTACTTC	CASSFQGQYYEQYF
.	TRBV2	TRBJ1-1	.	TGTGCCAGCATTGGACAGACGAACACTGAAGCTTTCTTT	CASIGQTNTEAFF
.	TRBV6-4	TRBJ1-1	many	TGTGCCAGCAGTGACTCGAACAGGAACACTGAAGCTTTCTTT	CASSDSNRNTEAFF
.	TRBV28	TRBJ2-6	.	TGTGCCAGCAGCCCCGCCCGAGGGAGATTTGGGGCCAACGTCCTGACTTTC	CASSPARGRFGANVLTF
.	TRBV15	TRBJ2-1	.	TGTGCCACCAGCAGAGATATGTCCTACAATGAGCAGTTCTTC	CATSRDMSYNEQFF
.	TRBV27	TRBJ1-1	.	TGTGCCAGCAGTTCGGGACTCAGGAACACTGAAGCTTTCTTT	CASSSGLRNTEAFF
.	TRBV27	TRBJ1-1	.	TGTGCCAGCAGGGACTCTATGAACACTGAAGCTTTCTTT	CASRDSMNTEAFF
.	TRBV5-4	TRBJ2-3	many	TGTGCCAGCACCGAGGGCGGCGGGGTTGGTGATACGCAGTATTTT	CASTEGGGVGDTQYF
.	TRBV5-5	TRBJ2-3	.	TGTGCCAGCAGCTTGGGCGGGTCAAGGGCAGATACGCAGTATTTT	CASSLGGSRADTQYF
.	TRBV14	TRBJ2-7	.	TGTGCCAGCAGCCGGCATCTCTGGCCCAATACCTACGAGCAGTACTTC	CASSRHLWPNTYEQYF
TRBD2	TRBV7-9	TRBJ2-1	.	TGTGCCAGCAGCTTAAGACTGACTAGCGGGAGAAACGAGCAGTTCTTC	CASSLRLTSGRNEQFF
TRBD2	TRBV24-1	TRBJ2-1	.	TGTGCCACCAGTGATACGGCTAGCGGGAGGACCTATGAGCAGTTCTTC	CATSDTASGRTYEQFF
TRBD1	TRBV29-1	TRBJ1-2	.	TGCAGCGTTGGACAGGGAATCTATGGCTACACCTTC	CSVGQGIYGYTF
.	TRBV9	TRBJ1-1	.	TGTGCCAGCAGCGGACATCTAGGACAGCTGAACACTGAAGCTTTCTTT	CASSGHLGQLNTEAFF
TRBD1	TRBV11-2	TRBJ1-1	few	TGTGCCAGCAGCCCTCGACAGGGAATCCCCAACGATGAAGCTTTCTTT	CASSPRQGIPNDEAFF
.	TRBV30	TRBJ1-3	.	TGTGCCTGGAGTAATTCTGGGAGCTCTGGAAACACCATATATTTT	CAWSNSGSSGNTIYF
TRBD1	TRBV7-3	TRBJ1-2	.	TGTGCCAGCAGCTTAGGAGGACAGGGGCGCTATGGCTACACCTTC	CASSLGGQGRYGYTF
TRBD2	TRBV24-1	TRBJ2-1	.	TGTGCCACCAGTGATCGGACTAGCGGGAGGGCCATCCTGTTCTTC	CATSDRTSGRAILFF
.	TRBV18	TRBJ1-2	.	TGTGCCAGCTCACCCTCTTCCGGCTACACCTTC	CASSPSSGYTF
.	TRBV4-3	TRBJ1-2	.	TGCGCCAGCAGCCAAGTCGGTTACGGTGGCTACACCTTC	CASSQVGYGGYTF
.	TRBV19	TRBJ1-1	.	TGTGCCAGTACGACAGATGCGAACACTGAAGCTTTCTTT	CASTTDANTEAFF
TRBD2	TRBV4-1	TRBJ2-3	few	TGCGCCAGCAGCCACCGAGGAGCGGGAGGGATCACAGATACGCAGTATTTT	CASSHRGAGGITDTQYF
TRBD2	TRBV27	TRBJ2-7	.	TGTGCCAGCAGCCCTGGAGGGACTAGGGTCCACGAGCAGTACTTC	CASSPGGTRVHEQYF
.	TRBV19	TRBJ1-1	.	TGTGCCAGTAGCCCGACAATAAACACTGAAGCTTTCTTT	CASSPTINTEAFF
.	TRBV21-1	TRBJ2-4	.	TGTGCCAGCAGCAAAGCAGGGACAGACCTTGGCAAAAACATTCAGTACTTC	CASSKAGTDLGKNIQYF
TRBD1	TRBV27	TRBJ1-1	.	TGTGCCAGCAGTTCCTATCCCGGGACAGAGAACACTGAAGCTTTCTTT	CASSSYPGTENTEAFF
TRBD2	TRBV7-6	TRBJ2-5	once	TGTGCCAGCAGCTTACCTAGCGGGAGGGGGCAAGAGACCCAGTACTTC	CASSLPSGRGQETQYF
TRBD2	TRBV2	TRBJ2-1	.	TGTGCCACCAAGAGAGTAGCGGGAGCCAATGAGCAGTTCTTC	CATKRVAGANEQFF
.	TRBV9	TRBJ2-1	.	TGTGCCAGCAGCGTAGCTGGCGGGGCCAATGAGCAGTTCTTC	CASSVAGGANEQFF
TRBD1	TRBV5-5	TRBJ2-3	.	TGTGCCAGCAGCTTATGGTCCGGCAGGGGGCAGGTAGATACGCAGTATTTT	CASSLWSGRGQVDTQYF
.	TRBV20-1	TRBJ2-7	.	TGCAGTGCTAGTCGGAGCGGCAACTCCTACGAGCAGTACTTC	CSASRSGNSYEQYF
TRBD2	TRBV7-2	TRBJ2-5	few	TGTGCCAGCAGCACGGCAGCGGGAGCGGGAGAGACCCAGTACTTC	CASSTAAGAGETQYF
.	TRBV6-1	TRBJ1-5	.	TGTGCCAGCAGTGAGCCGACTGGAGGGGTTCAGCCCCAGCATTTT	CASSEPTGGVQPQHF
.	TRBV27	TRBJ1-5	.	TGTGCCAGCAGTTTATCCCCGACAGTCAATCAGCCCCAGCATTTT	CASSLSPTVNQPQHF
TRBD2	TRBV12-5	TRBJ2-5	.	TGTGCTAGTGGCGGGGGTTTAGCGGGAGGAGAGACCCAGTACTTC	CASGGGLAGGETQYF
.	TRBV5-6	TRBJ2-7	.	TGTGCCAGCAGCTTGGAGGGCCCTAGCCCCTACGAGCAGTACTTC	CASSLEGPSPYEQYF
TRBD1	TRBV27	TRBJ2-2	.	TGTGCCAGCAGGATAAACAGGGGTGCCGGGGAGCTGTTTTTT	CASRINRGAGELFF
TRBD2	TRBV29-1	TRBJ2-1	.	TGCAGCGTTGCCTGGACTAGCGGGAGGCTTGAGCAGTTCTTC	CSVAWTSGRLEQFF
.	TRBV3-1/TRBV3-2	TRBJ1-2	.	TGTGCCAGCAGCCCTCTGGGGGCGAATGGCTACACCTTC	CASSPLGANGYTF
.	TRBV27	TRBJ1-4	.	TGTGCCAGCAGTTCCGGACAGTTCGTTGAAAAACTGTTTTTT	CASSSGQFVEKLFF
TRBD2	TRBV20-1	TRBJ2-3	.	TGCAGTGCTAGTCCCTTGGCTAGCGGGAGGGCCCCGATCCCCACAGATACGCAGTATTTT	CSASPLASGRAPIPTDTQYF
TRBD1	TRBV5-1	TRBJ1-1	.	TGCGCCAGCAGCTACGGACAGGGAGGTCGAAACACTGAAGCTTTCTTT	CASSYGQGGRNTEAFF